The rows below give T cell receptor beta chains drawn from one sample of a study of T-cell reconstitution after alpha-beta-depleted transplantation in children. TCRdb reprocessed the PCR reads via MiXCR and lists one record per CDR3 protein. This table has roughly 350,000 distinct CDR3 sequences, 9% to 12% appearing once. This specimen was PBMCs from the stem cell graft donor, taken from the stem cell graft. Source of these receptors: a human donor who donated a stem cell graft to a child with acute lymphoblastic leukemia. CDR3s include the opening cysteine and the closing phenylalanine or tryptophan. The D gene is left open where the match is weak. Only some rows state a clone size, as once, few, many or a class for expanded clones.

>TRBV24-1|NA|18|TRBJ2-1|NA
TGTGCCACCAGTGGCCTAGTCCTGGCAGGATCACTTATCCATGAGCAGTTCTTC
CATSGLVLAGSLIHEQFF
>TRBV12-3/TRBV12-4|many|15|TRBJ2-1|NA
TGTGCCAGCAGTTTGGCCCAGGGGACCTACAATGAGCAGTTCTTC
CASSLAQGTYNEQFF
>TRBV20-1|NA|14|TRBJ2-7|TRBD2
TGCAGTGCTAGTTGGCGGGAGGCTACCTACGAGCAGTACTTC
CSASWREATYEQYF
>TRBV28|NA|14|TRBJ1-2|NA
TGTGCCAGCACTCTGGGGGGAGCCTATTATGGCTACACCTTC
CASTLGGAYYGYTF
>TRBV12-5|few|16|TRBJ2-1|TRBD2
TGTGCTAGTGGGGCTAGCGGGAAAAGCTCCTACAATGAGCAGTTCTTC
CASGASGKSSYNEQFF
>TRBV7-6|NA|13|TRBJ2-7|NA
TGTGCCAGCAGCCGGGACCCCGAGGACGAGCAGTACTTC
CASSRDPEDEQYF
>TRBV9|many|15|TRBJ2-5|NA
TGTGCCAGCAGCGTAGCTTGGGGGGTCGGAGAGACCCAGTACTTC
CASSVAWGVGETQYF
>TRBV18|NA|17|TRBJ2-3|NA
TGTGCCAGCTCACCATTCGGGGCTCAGATAGTGTCAGATACGCAGTATTTT
CASSPFGAQIVSDTQYF
>TRBV27|few|14|TRBJ1-1|NA
TGTGCCAGCAGTTTAGGGCACTTGAACACTGAAGCTTTCTTT
CASSLGHLNTEAFF
>TRBV20-1|NA|15|TRBJ2-1|TRBD2
TGCAGTGCTAGCACCCGGGAGGGGTCCTACAATGAGCAGTTCTTC
CSASTREGSYNEQFF
>TRBV5-1|few|13|TRBJ1-1|NA
TGCGCCAGCAGCCCGGACACGGACACTGAAGCTTTCTTT
CASSPDTDTEAFF
>TRBV9|NA|14|TRBJ2-3|TRBD2
TGTGCCAGCAACTTAGCGGGAGTCTCAGATACGCAGTATTTT
CASNLAGVSDTQYF
>TRBV29-1|many|18|TRBJ2-1|TRBD2
TGCAGCGTTGTAGGGGCGTCCGGGACTAGCGGGAACGTTAATGAGCAGTTCTTC
CSVVGASGTSGNVNEQFF
>TRBV5-1|many|14|TRBJ2-1|NA
TGCGCCAGCAGCCCTACGGGGATGGGCAATGAGCAGTTCTTC
CASSPTGMGNEQFF
>TRBV10-3|NA|12|TRBJ2-3|NA
TGTGCCATCAGCGGAGACACAGATACGCAGTATTTT
CAISGDTDTQYF
>TRBV12-3/TRBV12-4|few|15|TRBJ2-2|NA
TGTGCCAGCAGTTTGTACCAGGGCCTTACCGGGGAGCTGTTTTTT
CASSLYQGLTGELFF
>TRBV4-2|many|13|TRBJ2-3|TRBD2
TGTGCCAGCAGCCAAGTGCTCGCGGGAGTAGCGTATTTT
CASSQVLAGVAYF
>TRBV20-1|NA|15|TRBJ1-5|TRBD1
TGCAGTGCTCGAGTTACAGGGGGAGAGAGTCAGCCCCAGCATTTT
CSARVTGGESQPQHF
>TRBV7-2|NA|14|TRBJ2-7|TRBD1
TGTGCCAGCAGCCTAAGGGACAGGGGTGGCGAGCAGTACTTC
CASSLRDRGGEQYF
>TRBV29-1|NA|13|TRBJ2-1|NA
TGCAGCGGCCAAACGGAGGGCTACAATGAGCAGTTCTTC
CSGQTEGYNEQFF
>TRBV4-2|NA|16|TRBJ2-5|NA
TGTGCCAGCAGCCAAGGGTCGGCCAGGTCCCAAGAGACCCAGTACTTC
CASSQGSARSQETQYF
>TRBV7-6|many|16|TRBJ1-4|TRBD1
TGTGCCAGCAGCCCTTGGCCAGGGGGCGCTAATGAAAAACTGTTTTTT
CASSPWPGGANEKLFF
>TRBV29-1|many|12|TRBJ2-7|NA
TGCAGCGGGACGGCAGGAACATACGAGCAGTACTTC
CSGTAGTYEQYF
>TRBV12-3/TRBV12-4|many|16|TRBJ2-6|NA
TGTGCCAGCAGACGGCCCGGGGGCTCTGGGGCCAACGTCCTGACTTTC
CASRRPGGSGANVLTF
>TRBV9|few|16|TRBJ2-1|TRBD2
TGTGCCAGCAGCCTCCTCCTAGCGGGAAACTACAATGAGCAGTTCTTC
CASSLLLAGNYNEQFF
>TRBV7-2|NA|16|TRBJ2-5|NA
TGTGCCAGCAGCTTTCACCCAGGCGGGTCTCAAGAGACCCAGTACTTC
CASSFHPGGSQETQYF
>TRBV27|few|16|TRBJ2-6|NA
TGTGCCAGCAGTTTAACGGGCAACTCTGGGGCCAACGTCCTGACTTTC
CASSLTGNSGANVLTF
>TRBV10-3|NA|14|TRBJ1-2|NA
TGTGCCATCAGTCCGACAGGCGGCGTCCGTGGCTACACCTTC
CAISPTGGVRGYTF
>TRBV20-1|once|14|TRBJ1-5|TRBD1
TGCAGTGCTCCCCAGGGGGCGCGAAATCAGCCCCAGCATTTT
CSAPQGARNQPQHF
>TRBV27|many|16|TRBJ2-3|NA
TGTGCCAGCAGTTTATCATCGGACGTGGGCACAGATACGCAGTATTTT
CASSLSSDVGTDTQYF
>TRBV29-1|few|11|TRBJ2-1|TRBD1
TGCAGCGTTGCGGACAGGGTTCAGCAGTTCTTC
CSVADRVQQFF
>TRBV28|many|14|TRBJ1-3|NA
TGTGCCAGCAGTTTAACCAGCTCTGGAAACACCATATATTTT
CASSLTSSGNTIYF
>TRBV30|few|13|TRBJ1-2|NA
TGTGCCTGCAAACGCAGGACAGCGGGGGGCTACACCTTC
CACKRRTAGGYTF
>TRBV7-9|NA|16|TRBJ1-1|TRBD1
TGTGCCAGCAGCTTACCCCGACAGGGAGTGAACACTGAAGCTTTCTTT
CASSLPRQGVNTEAFF
>TRBV11-1|few|15|TRBJ2-1|NA
TGTGCCAGCAGCTTAGAAGGACTACCCTACAATGAGCAGTTCTTC
CASSLEGLPYNEQFF
>TRBV6-1|NA|17|TRBJ2-6|NA
TGTGCCAGCAGTCCCAGGAGGGGGATCTCTGGGGCCAACGTCCTGACTTTC
CASSPRRGISGANVLTF
>TRBV20-1|NA|15|TRBJ1-3|TRBD1
TGCAGTGCTAGAACAGACAGGGCGACTGGAAACACCATATATTTT
CSARTDRATGNTIYF
>TRBV19|NA|14|TRBJ1-4|NA
TGTGCCAGTAGGTTGGGGTCAACTAATGAAAAACTGTTTTTT
CASRLGSTNEKLFF
>TRBV7-9|many|11|TRBJ2-1|TRBD2
TGTGCCAGCACCACGTCGGGAGGCCTGTTCTTC
CASTTSGGLFF
>TRBV27|NA|14|TRBJ1-2|NA
TGTGCCAGCAGCGGTGACAGCGTTAACTATGGCTACACCTTC
CASSGDSVNYGYTF
>TRBV27|few|17|TRBJ2-7|TRBD2
TGTGCCAGCAGTTTATTTGGAGGACTAGCGGGTACCTACGAGCAGTACTTC
CASSLFGGLAGTYEQYF
>TRBV7-9|few|17|TRBJ2-3|NA
TGTGCCAGCAGCGTACCCCCGACAGTTTCTAGCACAGATACGCAGTATTTT
CASSVPPTVSSTDTQYF
>TRBV5-1|many|14|TRBJ2-1|NA
TGCGCCAGCAGCTCAGCGGGTGCCTACAATGAGCAGTTCTTC
CASSSAGAYNEQFF
>TRBV7-9|many|14|TRBJ1-1|NA
TGTGCCAGCAGCTTAGAAGGACGGAACACTGAAGCTTTCTTT
CASSLEGRNTEAFF
>TRBV5-1|NA|13|TRBJ1-6|NA
TGCGCCAGCAGCTCTGTGGCCCCGGGGCCCCTCCACTTT
CASSSVAPGPLHF
>TRBV9|NA|15|TRBJ2-3|NA
TGTGCCAGCAGCCGGCTGGGCGGCAGCACAGATACGCAGTATTTT
CASSRLGGSTDTQYF
>TRBV20-1|many|15|TRBJ2-4|NA
TGCAGTGCTAGAGATATGGTTAGGACCAAAAACATTCAGTACTTC
CSARDMVRTKNIQYF
>TRBV5-1|NA|17|TRBJ2-2|TRBD2
TGCGCCAGCAGCTTGGCCAATAGCGGGGAGAACACCGGGGAGCTGTTTTTT
CASSLANSGENTGELFF
>TRBV4-1|NA|14|TRBJ1-1|TRBD1
TGCGCCAGCAGCCCTCGGACAGGGCCCACTGAAGCTTTCTTT
CASSPRTGPTEAFF
>TRBV5-1|NA|14|TRBJ1-1|NA
TGCGCCAGCAAACGTGGCGAACCGAACACTGAAGCTTTCTTT
CASKRGEPNTEAFF
>TRBV7-6|NA|18|TRBJ2-1|TRBD2
TGTGCCAGCAGCGCCGAACTAGCGGGGACGGGCTCCTACAATGAGCAGTTCTTC
CASSAELAGTGSYNEQFF
>TRBV30|NA|12|TRBJ2-6|NA
TGTGCCTGGAAATCCGGGGCCAACGTCCTGACTTTC
CAWKSGANVLTF
>TRBV15|NA|17|TRBJ2-7|TRBD2
TGTGCCACCAGCAGAGAAGGACTAGCGGGAGCTACCAGGGGGCAGTACTTC
CATSREGLAGATRGQYF